These T cell receptor beta chains were read from a single sample in a study of regulatory T cells in long-lasting Graves disease. TCRdb itself ran the multiplex PCR reads through MiXCR, one entry per CDR3 protein. Among 350,000 to 450,000 distinct CDR3 sequences listed, approximately 15% were seen once. This sample also belongs to another study, concerning T cells in Graves' hyperthyroidism and ophthalmopathy.

The sample here was peripheral blood mononuclear cells (PBMCs), taken at new diagnosis, from a patient treated with antithyroid drugs. These receptors originate from a woman aged 40 to 50 with Graves disease. Both conserved end residues are part of each CDR3. D genes are given only for firm matches. Where a row states a size, it is once, few, many or the class of an expanded clone; other rows omit it.

D gene,clone size,V gene,J gene,CDR3 DNA,CDR3 protein
TRBD2,many,TRBV6-2/TRBV6-3,TRBJ2-5,TGTGCCAGCAGTATCGGACTAGCGGTGTACCAAGAGACCCAGTACTTC,CASSIGLAVYQETQYF
TRBD2,-,TRBV27,TRBJ2-2,TGTGCCAGCTCTAGCGGGAGTTTCGCCGGGGAGCTGTTTTTT,CASSSGSFAGELFF
-,-,TRBV27,TRBJ2-1,TGTGCCAGCAGTTTAGTGGCGGGAAGGAGTTACAATGAGCAGTTCTTC,CASSLVAGRSYNEQFF
-,-,TRBV30,TRBJ2-5,TGTGCCTGGAGTCCTTCTGGGGAGAAGACCCGGTACTTC,CAWSPSGEKTRYF
TRBD2,-,TRBV4-1,TRBJ2-2,TGCGCCAGCAGCCAAGCATCTAGCGGGGCCGGGGAGCTGTTTTTT,CASSQASSGAGELFF
-,many,TRBV29-1,TRBJ2-5,TGCAGCGTTGCAGCATCAGAGACCCAGTACTTC,CSVAASETQYF
-,many,TRBV6-1,TRBJ2-2,TGTGCCAGCAGCGGAGGGGTCCTGAACACCGGGGAGCTGTTTTTT,CASSGGVLNTGELFF
-,-,TRBV4-1,TRBJ2-7,TGCGCCAGCAGCCAAGGGGCAGCAGGGTCCTACGAGCAGTACTTC,CASSQGAAGSYEQYF
-,many,TRBV6-2/TRBV6-3,TRBJ2-7,TGTGCCAGCAGTTACTCGGAAGTCGGGCTAACGGAATACGAGCAGTACTTC,CASSYSEVGLTEYEQYF
TRBD1,-,TRBV9,TRBJ2-2,TGTGCCAGCAGCGTCGGACAGGCATACACCGGGGAGCTGTTTTTT,CASSVGQAYTGELFF
-,-,TRBV20-1,TRBJ1-1,TGCAGTGCCCGACGAGGGGTGACTGAAGCTTTCTTT,CSARRGVTEAFF
TRBD2,many,TRBV3-1,TRBJ2-5,TGTGCCAGCAGCCCTACAGGGTCTGGACTAGCGGGAGCCTCGGGAGAGACCCAGTACTTC,CASSPTGSGLAGASGETQYF
-,many,TRBV20-1,TRBJ2-5,TGCAGTGCAACCCCGGAGGTCCATCTCCAAGAGACCCAGTACTTC,CSATPEVHLQETQYF
TRBD1,-,TRBV24-1,TRBJ2-1,TGTGCCACCAGTGAGACAGGGGGCCACGACAATGAGCAGTTCTTC,CATSETGGHDNEQFF
-,many,TRBV20-1,TRBJ2-5,TGCAGTGCTAGGGCGAGTCGGGGGAACCAAGAGACCCAGTACTTC,CSARASRGNQETQYF
-,many,TRBV7-9,TRBJ2-5,TGTGCCAGCAGCAGCTTAAGGGGGGACAGCCGCCGGAGGGAGACCCAGTACTTC,CASSSLRGDSRRRETQYF
TRBD2,many,TRBV7-9,TRBJ2-1,TGTGCCAGCAGCTTACTAGCGGGAGACCTCAATGAGCAGTTCTTC,CASSLLAGDLNEQFF
-,many,TRBV9,TRBJ2-5,TGTGCCAGCAGCGCGCAGGGGACTCAAGAGACCCAGTACTTC,CASSAQGTQETQYF
-,many,TRBV7-6,TRBJ2-7,TGTGCCAGCAGCTTAGATAGCGTTCAGGGGTCGGAGCAGTACTTC,CASSLDSVQGSEQYF
-,many,TRBV6-2/TRBV6-3,TRBJ2-1,TGTGCCAGCACTCGGGGTCGCTACAATGAGCAGTTCTTC,CASTRGRYNEQFF
-,-,TRBV5-1,TRBJ2-7,TGCGCCAGCAGCCAAGAAATCAACAGTTATTACGAGCAGTACTTC,CASSQEINSYYEQYF
-,-,TRBV28,TRBJ1-1,TGTGCCAGCAGTGGGGGGGGGGGGACCCGAAGGACTGAAGCTTTCTTT,CASSGGGGTRRTEAFF
-,many,TRBV30,TRBJ1-5,TGTGCCTGGAGTTCCGGACGGCAAAATCAGCCCCAGCATTTT,CAWSSGRQNQPQHF
-,-,TRBV7-9,TRBJ1-6,TGTGCCAGCAGCTTAGGTCAGGTTAATTCACCCCTCCACTTT,CASSLGQVNSPLHF
-,many,TRBV7-8,TRBJ2-2,TGTGCCAGCAGACCGCCGAGGTGGGGGAACGAGGGGGAGCTGTTTTTT,CASRPPRWGNEGELFF
TRBD1,many,TRBV27,TRBJ2-7,TGTGCCAGCAGCAAGGACAGGTTCTACGAGCAGTACTTC,CASSKDRFYEQYF
-,few,TRBV20-1,TRBJ2-7,TGCAGTGCTAGGGGAACGTCCTACGAGCAGTACTTC,CSARGTSYEQYF
-,many,TRBV7-2,TRBJ2-7,TGTGCCAGCAGCTTAGCGCGGCTAACCTACGAGCAGTACTTC,CASSLARLTYEQYF
-,many,TRBV12-3/TRBV12-4,TRBJ1-1,TGTGCCAGCAGTCCGGGACTTTCCGGGGCTTTCTTT,CASSPGLSGAFF
TRBD2,-,TRBV7-6,TRBJ2-2,TGTGCCAGCAGCGAGCAGCCGGGACTAGCGGTGTCCGGGGAGCTGTTTTTT,CASSEQPGLAVSGELFF
-,many,TRBV19,TRBJ2-5,TGTGCCAGCAGTTCGGACCAAGAGACCCAGTACTTC,CASSSDQETQYF
TRBD1,many,TRBV6-2/TRBV6-3,TRBJ1-2,TGTGCCAGCAGTTACTCTCCCGGCGACAGGGCGGATGGCTACACCTTC,CASSYSPGDRADGYTF
TRBD2,-,TRBV28,TRBJ2-1,TGTGCCAGCAGTCCGCCGGGACTAGCCGGGGAGCAGTTCTTC,CASSPPGLAGEQFF
-,-,TRBV12-3/TRBV12-4,TRBJ2-2,TGTGCCAGCCGAAGGGCAGGATTGAACACCGGGGAGCTGTTTTTT,CASRRAGLNTGELFF
TRBD1,few,TRBV9,TRBJ2-1,TGTGCCAGCAGTGATAGGGACAGCAATGAGCAGTTCTTC,CASSDRDSNEQFF
-,-,TRBV4-3,TRBJ2-7,TGCGCCAGCAGCCAAGATCGGGTAGGACTCGAGCAGTACTTC,CASSQDRVGLEQYF
-,-,TRBV9,TRBJ2-7,TGTGCCAGCAGCGACGCATCTGACTACGAGCAGTACTTC,CASSDASDYEQYF
-,many,TRBV7-6,TRBJ2-3,TGTGCCAGCAGCTCCATTAGCGGAATTAGCACAGATACGCAGTATTTT,CASSSISGISTDTQYF
-,many,TRBV6-1,TRBJ2-7,TGTGCCAGCAGTACTCCCAGGGACTCCTACGAGCAGTACTTC,CASSTPRDSYEQYF
TRBD2,many,TRBV20-1,TRBJ2-7,TGCAGTGCTAGACCCCGGCACGTCCTAGCGGGGAGGGACGAGCAGTACTTC,CSARPRHVLAGRDEQYF
TRBD1,many,TRBV27,TRBJ2-1,TGTGCCAGCAGTAAACAGGGGGCGCAAACTGGCTACAATGAGCAGTTCTTC,CASSKQGAQTGYNEQFF
TRBD1,many,TRBV12-3/TRBV12-4,TRBJ1-5,TGTGCCAGCAGTCCAGCCGGGACAGGGGGAACTCAGCCCCAGCATTTT,CASSPAGTGGTQPQHF
-,many,TRBV19,TRBJ1-1,TGTGCCAGTAGTAACCCGCCAGGGGAAGCTTTCTTT,CASSNPPGEAFF
-,-,TRBV12-3/TRBV12-4,TRBJ1-2,TGTGCCGGCTGGGACCGGCTAAAGGATGGCTACACCTTC,CAGWDRLKDGYTF
TRBD2,-,TRBV5-6,TRBJ2-7,TGTGCCAGCAGTTTAGCGGGAGAGCCGGAGCAGTACTTC,CASSLAGEPEQYF
TRBD1,many,TRBV29-1,TRBJ2-7,TGCAGCGTTGAGGAGACAGGGACCGAACAGTACTTC,CSVEETGTEQYF
TRBD2,many,TRBV18,TRBJ2-7,TGTGCCAGCTCTCTTAGCGGGACCGACGAGCAGTACTTC,CASSLSGTDEQYF